A single sample gave rise to the 11 T cell receptor beta chains below, sequenced in a study of human T cells and chemical hapten exposure (dated by TCRdb to the early 2020s). The library was obtained by RACE. Sequencing took place on a NextSeq 500. The public reads were reanalyzed by TCRdb: fastp trimming at Q25, MiXCR alignment, in-frame beta chains only. Here each entry gathers all rows of one CDR3 protein and keeps the most common genes and DNA. This sample is represented by about 97,000 distinct CDR3 sequences; less than 35% of them were singletons. The ten largest clonotypes hold 9% to 12% of the sample. Explained via the paper, the time point label denotes: patch test 3, about 24 weeks after DPC sensitization. According to the study, the label for this sample's treatment or condition signals: therapeutic diphenylcyclopropenone sensitization with weekly scalp DPC. The material sequenced was whole blood, taken in connection with sensitization to the hapten diphenylcyclopropenone (DPC). The receptor set was obtained from a middle-aged man with alopecia areata. Some clones in this sample may be carry-over from other donors' samples.

The chain is built from TRBV24-1 and TRBJ2-5, with D perhaps given as TRBD1 or TRBD2 (6 bases each). The CDR3 runs 14 residues. CDR1 and CDR2 (germline): KGHDR, SFDVKD. V was trimmed by 7 bases and J by 2 bases, leaving 13 bases between them. The CDR3 bases are TGTGCCACCAGCAGGGGAGGCTCGCAAGAGACCCAGTACTTC. This encodes CATSRGGSQETQYF.

V and J are TRBV12-3 or TRBV12-4 and TRBJ2-1; D is undetermined. The V gene lost 5 bases and the J gene lost 8 bases, with 16 bases spanning the gap. CDR3 length: 14 amino acids. This CDR3 is CASSPGAPPHEQFF. CDR3 bases: TGTGCCAGCAGTCCCGGTGCTCCCCCCCATGAGCAGTTCTTC.

This clonotype appeared many times. The chain is built from TRBV12-3 or TRBV12-4 and TRBJ2-7, with 7 bases that match TRBD1. The CDR3 covers 13 residues. The junction had 3 bases not matched to a gene; V was cut back by 5 bases and J by 2 bases. Here the CDR3 reads CASSPGQPYEQYF. CDR3 nucleotide sequence: TGTGCCAGCAGTCCGGGACAGCCCTACGAGCAGTACTTC.

V is TRBV3-1 and J is TRBJ2-3, with D tentatively TRBD2 (6 bases). Per germline, CDR1 LGHDT and CDR2 YNNKEL (reference sequence). This CDR3 region has 13 residues. The V and J ends lost 11 bases and 1 base respectively, with 13 bases between them. CDR3 sequence (DNA): TGTGCCGCGAGGGCTAGCGGCACAGATACGCAGTATTTT. Its translation: CAARASGTDTQYF.

The rearrangement links TRBV20-1 to TRBJ2-1; 7 nucleotides align to TRBD2. The CDR3 consists of 16 residues. Trimming took 0 bases from V and 9 from J; bases not matched to a gene: 14. Germline CDR1 DFQATT, CDR2 SNEGSKA (reference sequence). For the CDR3, the DNA is TGCAGTGCTAGAGATCCAAGAACCGGCTGGGGGGGTGAGCAGTTCTTC. Its protein product is CSARDPRTGWGGEQFF.

This clonotype was seen more than once but under ten times. The chain couples TRBV3-1 to TRBJ2-3; TRBD2 matches 9 bases. Germline assignment: CDR1 LGHDT and CDR2 YNNKEL (reference sequence). Trimming at V came to 5 bases and at J to 3 bases, leaving 21 bases not matched to a gene. The CDR3 extends over 20 amino acids. CDR3 sequence: CASSDRALGTREGRTDTQYF. In DNA form, the CDR3 reads TGTGCCAGCAGCGACCGGGCCCTCGGGACGCGGGAGGGCCGGACAGATACGCAGTATTTT.

This clonotype was found a few times. The genes are TRBV6-2 or TRBV6-3 and TRBJ2-7, with 11 bases lining up with TRBD2. In germline, CDR1 is MNHEY, CDR2 SVGEGT. The J segment lost 4 bases and the V segment lost 6 bases, leaving 5 bases of the junction unmatched. This CDR3 spans 14 amino acids. CDR3 sequence (DNA): TGTGCCAGCAGAGTAGCGGGAGGGCCTTACGAGCAGTACTTC. This translates into CASRVAGGPYEQYF.

This clonotype was seen a handful of times. The CDR3 coding sequence is TGCAGTGCTAGTTTTGGGGGGACACTGGGCCCCGAGCAGTACTTC. It encodes CSASFGGTLGPEQYF. This sequence joins TRBV20-1 and TRBJ2-7; D is perhaps TRBD1 or TRBD2 (6 bases each). V dropped 3 bases and J dropped 6 bases, with 21 bases sitting between them. CDR3 length: 15 amino acids. Per the germline V gene, CDR1 is DFQATT and CDR2 is SNEGSKA (reference sequence).

The CDR3 loop reads CASSSPGFSKNIQYF. CDR3 nucleotide sequence: TGTGCCAGCAGCTCTCCCGGGTTTTCCAAAAACATTCAGTACTTC. The chain has TRBV7-4 and TRBJ2-4; D ambiguous. There are 15 residues in the CDR3. The V end was cut by 4 bases, the J end by 2 bases, with 12 bases between. CDR1 is SGHVT and CDR2 is SQSDAQ in the germline V gene.

This chain joins TRBV6-2 or TRBV6-3 and TRBJ2-6, with TRBD1 matching 7 bases. The germline gives CDR1 MNHEY, CDR2 SVGEGT. J lost 0 bases, V lost 4 bases, and 6 bases had no gene match. The CDR3 extends over 17 amino acids. The CDR3 DNA reads TGTGCCAGCAGTTCCCCGGGACAGCCCTCTGGGGCCAACGTCCTGACTTTC. This translates into CASSSPGQPSGANVLTF.

V and J are TRBV5-5 and TRBJ2-7, with D perhaps matching TRBD2 (6 bases). V dropped 4 bases and J dropped 7 bases, with 36 bases sitting between them. In germline, CDR1 is SGHKS, CDR2 YYEKEE (reference sequence). This CDR3 is built from 20 residues. CDR3 DNA sequence: TGTGCCAGCAGCCTCAAGACGCCGGGGAGTTTGGATTACGCGGGGTGGGAGCAGTACTTC. As protein: CASSLKTPGSLDYAGWEQYF.